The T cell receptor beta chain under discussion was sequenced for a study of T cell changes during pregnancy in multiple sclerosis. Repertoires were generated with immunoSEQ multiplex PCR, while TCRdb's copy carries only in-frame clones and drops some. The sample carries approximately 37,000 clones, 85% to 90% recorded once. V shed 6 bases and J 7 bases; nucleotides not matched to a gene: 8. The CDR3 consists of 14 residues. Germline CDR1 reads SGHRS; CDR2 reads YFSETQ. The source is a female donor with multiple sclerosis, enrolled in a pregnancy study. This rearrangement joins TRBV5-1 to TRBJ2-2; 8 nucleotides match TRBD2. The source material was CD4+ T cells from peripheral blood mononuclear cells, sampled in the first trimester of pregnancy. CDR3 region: CASTMSGSGGELFF. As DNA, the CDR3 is TGCGCCAGCACCATGAGCGGGAGCGGCGGGGAGCTGTTTTTT.